This T cell receptor beta chain originates from a study of blood T cell repertoires in COVID-19. Overall study: T cells, B-cell-depleted T cells, or PBMCs supplied cDNA or gDNA.

CDR1 and CDR2 from the germline V gene are SGHTA and FQGNSA. With 1 base removed from V and 2 bases from J, the gap between germline ends came to 12 bases. This CDR3 spans 15 amino acids. There are a few counts of this clone. Original processing notes: Reference gene primer amplification in the assay estimated nucleated cell counts. Generated by immunoSEQ multiplex PCR, the TCRdb table keeps only in-frame clones and is missing some. V, J and clone size derive from that table, while D and trimming were established from the DNA sequence. Among roughly 220,000 clones listed, approximately 84% were seen once.

Sequencing was performed on peripheral blood. The V call is TRBV7-2, the J call TRBJ2-7, with no clear D. The source of this sequence is a woman in her 30s who had recovered from COVID-19. The CDR3 is CASSLGGLVPYEQYF. The DNA of the CDR3 is TGTGCCAGCAGCTTAGGCGGCCTCGTCCCCTACGAGCAGTACTTC.